This record covers a single T cell receptor (beta chain). The CDR3 contains 15 residues. Germline CDR1 SGDLS, CDR2 YYNGEE. The trim removed 2 bases at V and 10 bases at J, leaving 8 bases unmatched. Authors' methods: Amplification from reference gene primers served as the basis for estimated nucleated cell counts. TCRdb's copy holds only in-frame clones and misses some; the assay was immunoSEQ multiplex PCR. That table is the source of V, J and clone size, and D and trimming were worked out from the DNA. The table has hundreds of thousands of clones, around 85% seen once. The data were obtained in a study of blood T cell repertoires in COVID-19. The wider study: From the United States, Italy and Spain came samples of acute and convalescent COVID-19. Sample material is recorded as cDNA or gDNA derived from T cells, B-cell-depleted T cells, or PBMCs.

The source of this sequence is a middle-aged man with active or convalescent COVID-19. Sequences were obtained from peripheral blood. V gene TRBV9 combines with J gene TRBJ1-6; TRBD1 aligns across 8 bases. CDR3 in DNA: TGTGCCAGCAGCGTCGGGCAGGGGGCTGAGTCACCCCTCCACTTT. Its protein product is CASSVGQGAESPLHF. Together with reference TRBV9 and TRBJ1-6, the CDR3 gives the full variable domain: DSGVTQTPKHLITATGQRVTLRCSPRSGDLSVYWYQQSLDQGLQFLIQYYNGEERAKGNILERFSAQQFPDLHSELNLSSLELGDSALYFCASSVGQGAESPLHFGNGTRLTVT.